A selection of T cell receptor beta chains follows, all from one sample in a study of control samples from healthy donors and cancer patients. TCRdb's table, derived via immunoSEQ multiplex PCR, lists solely in-frame clones and lacks some. The data show approximately 86,000 clones, just over 90% seen once. Sequenced material: blood. The origin of the receptors is a woman in her twenties or thirties in good health. Each CDR3 is given without its conserved first and last residue. A clone size is listed for some rows: how often the clone was seen (once, few, many), or a class if it is expanded.

length,V,size,J,CDR3
10,TRBV6-5,.,TRBJ1-5,ASMVSNQPQH
11,TRBV12-3/TRBV12-4,.,TRBJ1-1,ASSRGQGWKAF
10,TRBV7-9,.,TRBJ2-1,ASSLVAVEQF
10,TRBV27,once,TRBJ2-7,ASSFLGYEQY
12,TRBV4-1,.,TRBJ2-3,ASSQDWGTDTQY
12,TRBV6-5,.,TRBJ1-3,ASSLGQSGNTIY
13,TRBV15,.,TRBJ2-7,ATSRDPQGVGEQY
13,TRBV5-1,.,TRBJ2-7,ASSLNWAAPVEQY
15,TRBV9,.,TRBJ2-3,ASSEFGTGGHTDTQY
13,TRBV7-9,once,TRBJ1-2,ASSTSLTGGNGYT
10,TRBV12-3/TRBV12-4,.,TRBJ2-7,ASSYGTHEQY
12,TRBV19,.,TRBJ1-4,ASRIDATNEKLF
11,TRBV25-1,.,TRBJ2-7,ASSPTSRYEQY
15,TRBV6-1,once,TRBJ1-2,ASSEEPQGALNYGYT
11,TRBV2,.,TRBJ1-4,ASRIGTAEKLF
14,TRBV7-8,.,TRBJ2-3,ASSLLRGGGTDTQY
11,TRBV29-1,.,TRBJ1-5,SATAGNNQPQH
12,TRBV5-1,.,TRBJ2-7,ASSLESGGYEQY
13,TRBV28,.,TRBJ2-1,ASSLAGGPYNEQF
9,TRBV5-1,.,TRBJ2-5,ASSQGETQY
10,TRBV29-1,.,TRBJ1-1,SVEPTGRKGI
13,TRBV2,.,TRBJ2-1,ASSVETRSYNEQF
13,TRBV7-3,.,TRBJ1-1,ASSANRQGNTEAF
13,TRBV28,.,TRBJ1-1,ASSLRRGWGTEAF
14,TRBV5-1,.,TRBJ1-1,ASSFLGVKKNTEAF
14,TRBV9,.,TRBJ2-1,ASSLQGGLAVNEQF
15,TRBV4-2,.,TRBJ1-2,ASSQGGNRGSPYGYT
15,TRBV27,.,TRBJ2-3,ASSLTAPLNRADTQY
14,TRBV6-5,.,TRBJ1-1,ASSYSIMGREGEAF
11,TRBV7-3,.,TRBJ2-1,ASSETSWNEQF
16,TRBV24-1,.,TRBJ2-1,ATSGKGFETSSYNEQF
12,TRBV6-5,.,TRBJ1-5,ASRMTATIQPQH
15,TRBV4-1,once,TRBJ1-1,ASSPKGAKERDTEAF
12,TRBV7-3,.,TRBJ2-3,ASSLTGVTDTQY
11,TRBV27,.,TRBJ1-6,ASSGTVNSPLH
13,TRBV2,.,TRBJ1-5,ASRNNRGFNQPQH
10,TRBV24-1,.,TRBJ1-2,AIDDGYYGYT
11,TRBV7-3,.,TRBJ1-1,ASSLNVVTEAF
11,TRBV13,.,TRBJ1-2,ASSREGPYGYT
13,TRBV19,.,TRBJ2-7,ASKERGGSSYEQY
14,TRBV4-1,.,TRBJ2-1,ASSPPRTSVGNEQF
13,TRBV7-8,.,TRBJ1-5,ASSTREGFDQPQH
13,TRBV6-1,.,TRBJ2-1,ASSEGLSFLNEQF
14,TRBV27,.,TRBJ1-2,ASSYGGQGVNYGYT